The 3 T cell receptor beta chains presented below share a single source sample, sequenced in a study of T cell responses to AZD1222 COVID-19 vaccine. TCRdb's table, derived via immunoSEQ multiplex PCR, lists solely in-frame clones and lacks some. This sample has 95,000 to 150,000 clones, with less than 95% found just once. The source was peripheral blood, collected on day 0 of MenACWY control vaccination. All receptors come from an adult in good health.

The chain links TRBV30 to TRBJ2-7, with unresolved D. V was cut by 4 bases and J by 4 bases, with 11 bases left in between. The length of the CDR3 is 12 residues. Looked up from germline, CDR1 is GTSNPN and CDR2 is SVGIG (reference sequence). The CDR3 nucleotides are TGTGCCTGGAATACGGCCTGGTACGAGCAGTACTTC. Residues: CAWNTAWYEQYF.

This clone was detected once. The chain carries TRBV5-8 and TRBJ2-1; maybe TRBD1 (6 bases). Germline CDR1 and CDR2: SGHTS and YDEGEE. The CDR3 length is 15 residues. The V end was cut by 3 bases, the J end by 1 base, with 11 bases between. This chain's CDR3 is CASSWGQGSYNEQFF. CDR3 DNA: TGTGCCAGCAGCTGGGGTCAGGGGTCCTACAATGAGCAGTTCTTC.

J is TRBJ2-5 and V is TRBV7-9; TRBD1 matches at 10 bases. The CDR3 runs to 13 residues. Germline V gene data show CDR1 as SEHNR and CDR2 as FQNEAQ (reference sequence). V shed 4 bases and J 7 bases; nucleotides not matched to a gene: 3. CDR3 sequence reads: CASSSRDRGTQYF. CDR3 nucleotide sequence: TGTGCCAGCAGCTCCCGGGACAGGGGGACCCAGTACTTC.